A selection of T cell receptor beta chains follows, all from one sample in a study of shared T cell receptors in the human thymus. Libraries were prepared by immunoSEQ multiplex PCR; TCRdb keeps only in-frame clonotypes and omits some of them. The sample lists 700,000 or so clones, roughly 85% occurring once. This sample also appeared in a second study, on human thymus T cells.

The sequenced material came from thymocytes. The receptor set was obtained from a girl under three years old with a congenital heart defect. CDR3s include the opening cysteine and the closing phenylalanine or tryptophan. The D gene is left open where the match is weak. Some rows mark clone size as missing; the rest say once, few, many or name a class of expanded clone.

d_call j_call clone_size v_call cdr3_aa cdr3_nt
NA TRBJ1-1 NA TRBV29-1 CSVAGTLENTEAFF TGCAGCGTGGCCGGGACACTTGAGAACACTGAAGCTTTCTTT
NA TRBJ1-1 once TRBV15 CATSRDLTVEAFF TGTGCCACCAGCAGAGACCTGACAGTTGAAGCTTTCTTT
NA TRBJ1-2 NA TRBV9 CASSATRGAARGYTF TGTGCCAGCAGCGCAACTCGCGGCGCTGCCCGGGGCTACACCTTC
NA TRBJ2-1 NA TRBV5-1 CASSLEAPGFYNEQFF TGCGCCAGCAGCTTGGAGGCCCCGGGATTCTACAATGAGCAGTTCTTC
NA TRBJ1-4 once TRBV27 CASSLLGRGYNEKLFF TGTGCCAGCAGTTTACTCGGTCGGGGTTATAATGAAAAACTGTTTTTT
NA TRBJ2-1 NA TRBV5-8 CASTNNEQFF TGTGCCAGCACCAACAATGAGCAGTTCTTC
NA TRBJ1-1 once TRBV6-5 CARGQGMNTEAFF TGTGCCAGGGGGCAGGGGATGAACACTGAAGCTTTCTTT
TRBD2 TRBJ2-4 NA TRBV28 CASRARTSGGTARAKNIQYF TGTGCCAGCCGGGCTAGGACTAGCGGGGGGACGGCGAGAGCCAAAAACATTCAGTACTTC
NA TRBJ2-1 NA TRBV19 CASSQSGRGNNEQFF TGTGCCAGTAGTCAGTCGGGTCGGGGAAACAATGAGCAGTTCTTC
TRBD2 TRBJ2-3 NA TRBV7-6 CASRAGLETDTQYF TGTGCCAGCAGAGCGGGACTAGAAACAGATACGCAGTATTTT
TRBD1 TRBJ1-2 NA TRBV7-9 CASIVQGGNYGYTF TGTGCCAGCATCGTACAGGGGGGGAACTATGGCTACACCTTC
NA TRBJ2-7 NA TRBV25-1 CASSVHILGNSYEQYF TGTGCCAGCAGTGTTCATATTCTAGGAAACTCCTACGAGCAGTACTTC
NA TRBJ1-1 few TRBV7-2 CASSSPLWRNTEAFF TGTGCCAGCAGCTCGCCACTCTGGAGAAACACTGAAGCTTTCTTT
NA TRBJ2-7 NA TRBV5-1 CASSPRADLLYEQYF TGCGCCAGCAGCCCCAGGGCCGACCTTCTATACGAGCAGTACTTC
TRBD1 TRBJ1-3 NA TRBV28 CASRSQGVENTIYF TGTGCCAGCAGAAGTCAGGGGGTAGAAAACACCATATATTTT
TRBD2 TRBJ2-2 once TRBV4-1 CASSQAGEGTGELFF TGCGCCAGCAGCCAAGCCGGGGAGGGGACCGGGGAGCTGTTTTTT
TRBD1 TRBJ1-6 NA TRBV7-9 CASSLGDRGVTWDSPLHF TGTGCCAGCAGCTTAGGGGACAGGGGGGTAACTTGGGATTCACCCCTCCACTTT
TRBD2 TRBJ2-3 NA TRBV5-1 CASSLWGGPTDTQYF TGCGCCAGCAGCTTGTGGGGGGGTCCTACAGATACGCAGTATTTT
TRBD1 TRBJ1-4 NA TRBV2 CATHITGGWGKLFF TGTGCCACCCACATAACAGGGGGCTGGGGAAAACTGTTTTTT
NA TRBJ1-1 NA TRBV7-2 CASSLPGGRPPMNTEAFF TGTGCCAGCAGCCTCCCGGGCGGGCGGCCCCCAATGAACACTGAAGCTTTCTTT
NA TRBJ2-1 NA TRBV2 CASRRGNEQFF TGTGCCAGCAGACGGGGGAATGAGCAGTTCTTC
NA TRBJ1-2 NA TRBV29-1 CSAGHSGGYGYTF TGCAGCGCCGGACACTCGGGTGGTTATGGCTACACCTTC
NA TRBJ1-6 NA TRBV28 CASSRPGASSSYNSPLHF TGTGCCAGCAGTAGGCCAGGGGCGTCCAGCTCCTATAATTCACCCCTCCACTTT
NA TRBJ2-1 NA TRBV7-2 CASSLVGGGDRPVGEQFF TGTGCCAGCAGCTTAGTAGGTGGAGGGGACAGACCAGTCGGTGAGCAGTTCTTC
TRBD1 TRBJ1-2 NA TRBV18 CASSPRKDRSGYTF TGTGCCAGCTCACCCCGAAAGGACAGGTCGGGCTACACCTTC
NA TRBJ1-1 NA TRBV6-5 CASSYIYPRKNTEAFF TGTGCCAGCAGCTACATCTATCCGCGAAAGAACACTGAAGCTTTCTTT
TRBD1 TRBJ1-2 NA TRBV19 CASSIDPRDRGPGYTF TGTGCCAGTAGTATAGATCCCCGGGACAGGGGGCCTGGCTACACCTTC
TRBD1 TRBJ2-7 NA TRBV5-1 CASSLGQGAEWIDFRDEQYF TGCGCCAGCAGCTTGGGACAGGGGGCCGAGTGGATCGATTTCCGGGACGAGCAGTACTTC
NA TRBJ1-1 NA TRBV7-9 CASSLRWGHREAFF TGTGCCAGCAGCTTACGGTGGGGACACCGTGAAGCTTTCTTT
NA TRBJ1-1 NA TRBV9 CASSAGNTEAFF TGTGCCAGCAGCGCCGGGAACACTGAAGCTTTCTTT
NA TRBJ1-2 NA TRBV7-6 CASSSHRASGGYTF TGTGCCAGCAGCTCACACAGGGCCTCAGGGGGCTACACCTTC
TRBD1 TRBJ1-2 NA TRBV5-1 CASSYRTGEAYGYTF TGCGCCAGCAGCTATAGGACAGGGGAAGCATATGGCTACACCTTC
NA TRBJ1-5 NA TRBV18 CASSRRVYQPQHF TGTGCCAGCTCACGGAGGGTGTATCAGCCCCAGCATTTT
NA TRBJ1-2 once TRBV5-4 CASSFWGDGYTF TGTGCCAGCAGCTTTTGGGGGGATGGCTACACCTTC
NA TRBJ2-1 NA TRBV5-1 CASIRGGWGSSYNEQFF TGCGCCAGCATCAGGGGAGGGTGGGGGAGCTCCTACAATGAGCAGTTCTTC
TRBD1 TRBJ1-2 NA TRBV27 CASGTGGVNYGYTF TGTGCCAGCGGGACAGGGGGGGTTAACTATGGCTACACCTTC
NA TRBJ2-1 NA TRBV5-1 CASSRAQIHSYNEQFF TGCGCCAGCAGCCGTGCTCAGATACACTCCTACAATGAGCAGTTCTTC
TRBD2 TRBJ2-5 NA TRBV23-1 CASSQLSRGGGQETQYF TGCGCCAGCAGTCAACTCTCGCGGGGCGGGGGGCAAGAGACCCAGTACTTC
NA TRBJ1-2 few TRBV5-1 CASSLTNAGTYGYTF TGCGCCAGCAGCCTCACGAACGCGGGGACTTATGGCTACACCTTC
NA TRBJ1-2 few TRBV15 CATSRDKEGRYDGYTF TGTGCCACCAGCAGAGATAAGGAGGGAAGGTATGATGGCTACACCTTC
TRBD2 TRBJ2-7 NA TRBV29-1 CSVGEPGLVVNEQYF TGCAGCGTTGGCGAGCCCGGACTAGTCGTCAACGAGCAGTACTTC
NA TRBJ1-1 NA TRBV4-1 CASSQARNTEAFF TGCGCCAGCAGCCAAGCCAGGAACACTGAAGCTTTCTTT
TRBD1 TRBJ1-3 NA TRBV30 CAWSARSRTGDSGNTIYF TGTGCCTGGAGTGCAAGAAGTCGGACAGGAGACTCTGGAAACACCATATATTTT
NA TRBJ2-7 NA TRBV29-1 CSVGRAYEQYF TGCAGCGTTGGCAGGGCATACGAGCAGTACTTC
NA TRBJ1-1 once TRBV5-6 CASSLPPGDLNTEAFF TGTGCCAGCAGCTTGCCGCCCGGAGACTTGAACACTGAAGCTTTCTTT
TRBD2 TRBJ2-7 NA TRBV12-5 CASGLVQRDAYEQYF TGTGCTAGTGGTTTGGTACAGCGGGATGCCTACGAGCAGTACTTC
TRBD1 TRBJ1-1 NA TRBV4-1 CASSPRTGMNTEAFF TGCGCCAGCAGCCCCCGGACAGGAATGAACACTGAAGCTTTCTTT
NA TRBJ1-4 NA TRBV25-1 CASSEDQISPCGLEKLFF TGTGCCAGCAGTGAAGACCAGATCTCACCCTGCGGGCTGGAAAAACTGTTTTTT
TRBD1 TRBJ2-7 NA TRBV4-1 CASSQEVAGQGSYEQYF TGCGCCAGCAGCCAAGAAGTCGCGGGACAGGGCTCCTACGAGCAGTACTTC
TRBD2 TRBJ2-7 NA TRBV7-2 CASSLSRRGGTRYEQYF TGTGCCAGCAGCTTATCACGGCGGGGGGGTACACGTTACGAGCAGTACTTC
NA TRBJ1-1 NA TRBV28 CASSSPPGSNTEAFF TGTGCCAGCAGTTCCCCCCCAGGGTCAAACACTGAAGCTTTCTTT
TRBD1 TRBJ1-5 NA TRBV19 CASNPPQGWNQPQHF TGTGCCAGTAATCCCCCACAGGGGTGGAATCAGCCCCAGCATTTT
NA TRBJ1-2 NA TRBV5-1 CASSFSGDGHGYTF TGCGCCAGCAGCTTTTCGGGGGATGGGCATGGCTACACCTTC
NA TRBJ2-5 few TRBV6-1 CATPGKKQETQYF TGTGCTACCCCAGGGAAAAAGCAAGAGACCCAGTACTTC
NA TRBJ1-5 NA TRBV6-1 CASSEQNSNQPQHF TGTGCCAGCAGTGAGCAGAATAGCAATCAGCCCCAGCATTTT
NA TRBJ2-2 NA TRBV28 CASSFDFDWQTETDNTGELFF TGTGCCAGCAGTTTTGATTTCGATTGGCAGACTGAGACAGATAACACCGGGGAGCTGTTTTTT
NA TRBJ2-1 NA TRBV5-4 CASSLDRVSSYNEQFF TGTGCCAGCAGCTTGGATCGGGTAAGCTCCTACAATGAGCAGTTCTTC
TRBD1 TRBJ1-5 NA TRBV7-8 CASSPRGQGDQPQHF TGTGCCAGCAGCCCCCGGGGGCAGGGGGATCAGCCCCAGCATTTT